A single sample gave rise to the 26 T cell receptor beta chains below, sequenced in a study of blood T cell repertoires in COVID-19. Libraries were prepared by immunoSEQ multiplex PCR; TCRdb keeps only in-frame clonotypes and omits some of them. Among 95,000 to 100,000 clones listed, about 89% were seen once. The sequenced sample was peripheral blood. The source of these receptors is a woman between 25 and 40 years old with acute or convalescent COVID-19.

A note on this clone: Other DNA sequences in this sample translate to the same CDR3. The chain combines TRBV28 with TRBJ1-2; the D gene is possibly TRBD1 (6 bases). V was pared by 5 bases and J by 5 bases, with 9 bases between. The length of the CDR3 is 12 residues. In germline, CDR1 is MDHEN, CDR2 SYDVKM. In DNA form, the CDR3 reads TGTGCCAGCAGTGAGGACAGATATGGCTACACCTTC. Translation: CASSEDRYGYTF.

The chain employs TRBV19 and TRBJ1-5, with 10 nucleotides matching TRBD1. V lost 5 bases and J lost 4; bases outside the gene matches: 2. CDR1 is LNHDA and CDR2 is SQIVND in the germline V gene (reference sequence). The CDR3 totals 14 residues. CDR3 loop: CASSPDRGNQPQHF. CDR3 nucleotides: TGTGCCAGTAGTCCGGACAGGGGGAATCAGCCCCAGCATTTT.

The V and J genes are TRBV19 and TRBJ1-2; the D gene is possibly TRBD1 (5 bases). The ends were cut back, 10 bases at V and 4 bases at J, with 16 bases in the middle. The length of the CDR3 is 13 residues. In germline, CDR1 is LNHDA, CDR2 SQIVND (reference sequence). This CDR3 reads CATLRGRSYGYTF. In DNA form, the CDR3 reads TGTGCCACCCTTCGGGGGAGGTCCTATGGCTACACCTTC.

As to this clone: A junction end diverges from the germline sequence, so it may reflect a read error. This rearrangement joins TRBV5-1 to TRBJ1-1, with D unresolved. The germline CDR1 and CDR2 sequences are SGHRS and YFSETQ. This CDR3 spans 13 amino acids. The CDR3 here is CASTLDSHTEAFF. The CDR3 bases are TGCGCCAGCACCTTGGACTCACACACTGAAGCTTTCTTT.

J is TRBJ2-1 and V is TRBV5-1; 8 bases line up with TRBD2. From germline, CDR1 is SGHRS and CDR2 YFSETQ. The ends lost 2 bases at V and 5 bases at J; junction bases unmatched: 9. This CDR3 contains 16 residues. The CDR3 region is CASSLEGLGGDNEQFF. The CDR3 DNA reads as TGCGCCAGCAGCTTAGAGGGACTAGGGGGTGACAATGAGCAGTTCTTC.

The chain couples TRBV28 to TRBJ2-1; TRBD2 matches 12 bases. J lost 7 bases, V lost 7 bases, and 8 bases had no gene match. CDR3 length equals 15 residues. Germline V gene sequence: CDR1 MDHEN, CDR2 SYDVKM. The CDR3 DNA sequence: TGTGCCAGCAAACTAGCGGGGGGTTACACGAATGAGCAGTTCTTC. Protein: CASKLAGGYTNEQFF.

The J gene is TRBJ1-5, the V gene TRBV28, with D perhaps TRBD1 (5 bases). The germline CDR1 and CDR2 sequences are MDHEN and SYDVKM. The CDR3 length is 16 residues. The germline V and J ends were trimmed by 5 bases and 0 bases, with 14 bases remaining between them. The CDR3, as DNA: TGTGCCAGCAGTACCCGACAGACTTATAGCAATCAGCCCCAGCATTTT. It yields the protein CASSTRQTYSNQPQHF.

The rearrangement uses TRBV27 and TRBJ2-7; the D is unclear. The germline CDR1 and CDR2 sequences are MNHEY and SMNVEV (reference sequence). Trimming pared 6 bases from V and 0 bases from J, leaving 9 bases between. CDR3 size: 13 residues. CDR3 DNA sequence: TGTGCCAGCAGCTGGTCGAGCTCCTACGAGCAGTACTTC. It translates to CASSWSSSYEQYF.

DNA of the CDR3: TGTGCCAGCAGCTTAAAGTCGGGGGGCGGCTACGAGCAGTACTTC. Translation gives CASSLKSGGGYEQYF. The V gene is TRBV7-2, the J gene TRBJ2-7; D perhaps matches TRBD2 (7 bases). The germline V and J ends were trimmed by 2 bases and 3 bases, with 14 bases remaining between them. CDR1 is SGHTA and CDR2 is FQGNSA in the germline V gene. This CDR3 region has 15 residues.

The chain recombines TRBV5-6 with TRBJ1-2; TRBD1 agrees at 11 bases. With V trimmed by 4 bases and J by 3 bases, 2 bases remained unmatched. Germline CDR1 is SGHDT and CDR2 is YYEEEE. This CDR3 region has 14 residues. The CDR3 loop is CASSEGQGDYGYTF. CDR3 bases: TGTGCCAGCAGCGAGGGACAGGGGGACTATGGCTACACCTTC.

V is TRBV3-1 (or the pseudogene TRBV3-2) and J is TRBJ2-4, with 8 nucleotides matching TRBD1. Germline loops: CDR1 LGHDT, CDR2 YNNKEL (reference sequence). The junction had 6 bases not matched to a gene; V was cut back by 1 base and J by 7 bases. The CDR3 contains 15 residues. In nucleotides, the CDR3 is TGTGCCAGCAGCCAAGGGGGACAGGCGAAGAACATTCAGTACTTC. Residues: CASSQGGQAKNIQYF.

The chain uses TRBV27 and TRBJ2-2, with D hard to call. Germline values: CDR1 MNHEY, CDR2 SMNVEV (reference sequence). V lost 3 bases and J 1 base, leaving 15 bases between the germline ends. CDR3 length: 17 amino acids. The CDR3 bases are TGTGCCAGCAGTTTTTCACCCGCACTCAAGAACACCGGGGAGCTGTTTTTT. Encoded protein: CASSFSPALKNTGELFF.

This chain connects TRBV4-1 to TRBJ1-1; D not certain. Germline V gene lookup returns CDR1 MGHRA and CDR2 YSYEKL. The CDR3 covers 16 residues. V was cut by 0 bases and J by 5 bases, with 16 bases left in between. Written as DNA, the CDR3 is TGCGCCAGCAGCCAAGATGATGGAATTAGGAGAACTGAAGCTTTCTTT. It is translated as CASSQDDGIRRTEAFF.

The rearrangement joins TRBV18 to TRBJ1-2, with TRBD1 as a possible D gene (6 bases). The CDR3 is 14 amino acids. Germline-derived CDR1 and CDR2 are KGHSH and LQKENI. V lost 3 bases, J lost 2 bases, and 10 bases lay in between. CDR3 coding DNA: TGTGCCAGCTCACCGGCAGGGGCGAACTATGGCTACACCTTC. Residues: CASSPAGANYGYTF.

V is TRBV3-1 (or the pseudogene TRBV3-2) and J is TRBJ1-3; D is uncertain. The ends were cut back, 0 bases at V and 0 bases at J, with 9 bases in the middle. The germline CDR1 and CDR2 sequences are LGHDT and YNNKEL (reference sequence). This CDR3 has 16 residues. The chain's CDR3 is CASSQDAGASGNTIYF. CDR3 coding DNA: TGTGCCAGCAGCCAAGATGCAGGCGCCTCTGGAAACACCATATATTTT.

This chain joins TRBV5-1 and TRBJ1-2; 7 bases are shared with TRBD1. With V trimmed by 6 bases and J by 8 bases, 13 bases remained unmatched. The CDR3 runs 14 residues. Germline V gene sequence: CDR1 SGHRS, CDR2 YFSETQ. This CDR3 reads CASTLTGPKGGYTF. The CDR3 coding sequence is TGCGCCAGCACTTTGACAGGGCCTAAGGGCGGCTACACCTTC. The complete variable domain, with remaining parts taken from reference TRBV5-1 and TRBJ1-2, reads KAGVTQTPRYLIKTRGQQVTLSCSPISGHRSVSWYQQTPGQGLQFLFEYFSETQRNKGNFPGRFSGRQFSNSRSEMNVSTLELGDSALYLCASTLTGPKGGYTFGSGTRLTVV.

The chain is built from TRBV6-6 and TRBJ1-2, with a weak D call TRBD1 (5 bases). CDR1 is MNHNY and CDR2 is SVGAGI in the germline V gene (reference sequence). CDR3 length: 15 residues. Trimming removed 2 bases from V and 0 bases from J, with 10 bases in between. This CDR3 is CASSYSGTSNYGYTF. The CDR3 nucleotides read TGTGCCAGCAGTTACAGCGGGACGTCTAACTATGGCTACACCTTC.

The J gene is TRBJ2-7, the V gene TRBV27; D might be TRBD1 (6 bases). CDR1 and CDR2 (germline): MNHEY, SMNVEV (reference sequence). The CDR3 runs 14 residues. The germline V and J ends were trimmed by 4 bases and 0 bases, with 10 bases remaining between them. CDR3 DNA: TGTGCCAGCAGTTACAGGGCGGTCTCCTACGAGCAGTACTTC. Residues: CASSYRAVSYEQYF.

The chain carries TRBV7-6 and TRBJ2-1; tentative D call: TRBD1 (6 bases). Per germline, CDR1 SGHVS and CDR2 FNYEAQ. V gave up 2 bases and J gave up 3 bases, with 11 bases separating them. The length of the CDR3 is 15 residues. CDR3 nucleotides: TGTGCCAGCAGCTTATTTCAGGGGCTCTACAATGAGCAGTTCTTC. Protein: CASSLFQGLYNEQFF. Using reference TRBV7-6 and TRBJ2-1 for the parts outside the CDR3, the full variable domain is GAGVSQSPRYKVTKRGQDVALRCDPISGHVSLYWYRQALGQGPEFLTYFNYEAQQDKSGLPNDRFSAERPEGSISTLTIQRTEQRDSAMYRCASSLFQGLYNEQFFGPGTRLTVL.

This chain connects TRBV3-1 (or the pseudogene TRBV3-2) to TRBJ2-4; weak D call: TRBD2 (6 bases). Germline V CDR1 and CDR2: LGHDT, YNNKEL (reference sequence). The CDR3 loop spans 17 amino acids. Trimming shortened V by 0 bases and J by 7 bases, and 19 bases separated the two germline ends. The CDR3: CASSQDGPGGLWNIQYF. CDR3 coding DNA: TGTGCCAGCAGCCAAGATGGCCCTGGGGGGTTATGGAACATTCAGTACTTC.

This clone came up a few times. The rearrangement joins TRBV7-3 to TRBJ2-7; TRBD1 might be the D (5 bases). The CDR3 loop spans 14 amino acids. V was trimmed by 5 bases and J by 5 bases, leaving 16 bases between them. CDR1 is SGHTA and CDR2 is FQGTGA in the germline V gene. CDR3 nucleotides: TGTGCCAGCAGCCCATACCAGGGATCCAACGAGCAGTACTTC. Translating gives CASSPYQGSNEQYF.

This clone was picked up one time. DNA of the CDR3: TGTGCCAGCAGCTTAGGAGGGTCACCCCTCCACTTT. Amino acids: CASSLGGSPLHF. This chain uses TRBV7-9 with TRBJ1-6; D gene unclear. Germline-derived CDR1 and CDR2 are SEHNR and FQNEAQ (reference sequence). The CDR3 runs 12 residues. V was cut by 1 base and J by 10 bases, with 5 bases left in between.

This chain connects TRBV10-1 to TRBJ2-3; D ambiguous. This CDR3 is built from 15 residues. CDR1 and CDR2 (germline): WNHNN, SYGVQD (reference sequence). V was pared by 2 bases and J by 0 bases, with 9 bases between. CDR3 DNA: TGCGCCAGCAGTGAGGCTAGGTGGAGCACAGATACGCAGTATTTT. Protein product: CASSEARWSTDTQYF.

The CDR3 is CASSSSPAGGETQYF. CDR3 bases: TGTGCCAGTAGTTCCTCCCCGGCGGGGGGGGAGACCCAGTACTTC. The chain links TRBV19 to TRBJ2-5; TRBD2 aligns across 9 bases. The CDR3 sequence is 15 residues long. The V gene's germline CDR1 is LNHDA and CDR2 SQIVND (reference sequence). V lost 5 bases, J lost 5 bases, and 9 bases stayed unmatched.

Written as DNA, the CDR3 is TGTGCCAGCAGCCAAAGGCAGGGGGGCTACGAGCAGTACTTC. Translation: CASSQRQGGYEQYF. The chain has TRBV3-1 (or the pseudogene TRBV3-2) and TRBJ2-7; TRBD1 is a possible D gene (7 bases). The CDR3 extends over 14 amino acids. Germline-derived CDR1 and CDR2 are LGHDT and YNNKEL (reference sequence). Trimming pared 2 bases from V and 3 bases from J, leaving 11 bases between.

J is TRBJ1-6 and V is TRBV7-9, with D tentatively TRBD1 (5 bases). The V and J ends lost 4 bases and 8 bases respectively, with 12 bases between them. Germline CDR1 is SEHNR and CDR2 is FQNEAQ (reference sequence). The length of the CDR3 is 14 residues. The CDR3 DNA sequence: TGTGCCAGCAGCTACGGGACTGCAGATTCACCCCTCCACTTT. Residues: CASSYGTADSPLHF.